This entry lists 10 T cell receptor beta chains sequenced from one sample in a study of T cells in localized non-small cell lung cancer. The assay was immunoSEQ multiplex PCR, and TCRdb's table has in-frame clones only and misses some. The table lists approximately 150,000 clones, roughly 90% of them singletons. Material: peripheral blood, obtained before any cancer treatment. The receptor set was obtained from a female donor aged 60 or older with stage I lung adenocarcinoma.

This sequence joins TRBV13 and TRBJ2-1; weak D call: TRBD1 (5 bases). Per the germline V gene, CDR1 is PRHDT and CDR2 is FYEKMQ (reference sequence). The CDR3 runs to 12 residues. V lost 5 bases and J lost 7, with 9 bases in between. The CDR3 sequence is CASSQTENEQFF. In DNA, the CDR3 is TGTGCCAGCAGCCAGACAGAGAATGAGCAGTTCTTC.

With respect to this clone: Without the conserved terminal phenylalanine or tryptophan, this CDR3 likely stems from a read error. CDR3 residues: CAWTRGRGNQPQHL. The CDR3 DNA is TGTGCCTGGACCAGGGGCAGGGGCAATCAGCCCCAGCATCTT. The V call is TRBV30, the J call TRBJ1-5, with D tentatively TRBD1 (6 bases). V was trimmed by 4 bases and J by 2 bases, leaving 12 bases between them. CDR1 and CDR2 (germline): GTSNPN, SVGIG (reference sequence). This CDR3 is built from 14 residues.

V gene TRBV11-2 combines with J gene TRBJ2-2; 9 bases agree with TRBD1. V gave up 5 bases and J gave up 6 bases; unmatched junction bases: 7. This CDR3 has 15 amino acids. Germline CDR1 reads SGHAT; CDR2 reads FQNNGV. DNA of the CDR3: TGTGCCAGCAGCCTATCGGGACAGGGCTCCGGGGAGCTGTTTTTT. It encodes CASSLSGQGSGELFF.

The chain has TRBV9 and TRBJ2-2; D is unresolved. This CDR3 spans 14 amino acids. Germline loops: CDR1 SGDLS, CDR2 YYNGEE. Trimming cost V 2 bases and J 6 bases, with 11 bases left between them. The CDR3 region has the DNA TGTGCCAGCAGCGTCGGCAGCCAGGCCGGGGAGCTGTTTTTT. Encoded protein: CASSVGSQAGELFF. Full variable domain (missing parts from reference TRBV9 and TRBJ2-2): DSGVTQTPKHLITATGQRVTLRCSPRSGDLSVYWYQQSLDQGLQFLIQYYNGEERAKGNILERFSAQQFPDLHSELNLSSLELGDSALYFCASSVGSQAGELFFGEGSRLTVL.

The gene calls are TRBV6-5 and TRBJ2-7; possibly TRBD2 for D (5 bases). Deletions cut 0 bases from V and 3 bases from J, with 9 bases between. The germline V gene has CDR1 MNHEY and CDR2 SVGAGI. This CDR3 has 14 residues. The CDR3 nucleotides are TGTGCCAGCAGTTACTCGAGGACTTTCTACGAGCAGTACTTC. Its translation: CASSYSRTFYEQYF.

J is TRBJ1-5 and V is TRBV19, with TRBD1 as a possible D gene (5 bases). The germline V gene encodes CDR1 LNHDA and CDR2 SQIVND (reference sequence). V lost 4 bases, J lost 3 bases, and 13 bases lay in between. CDR3 size: 15 residues. This CDR3 reads CASSSIRDYNQPQHF. CDR3 bases: TGTGCCAGTAGTAGTATCAGGGACTACAATCAGCCCCAGCATTTT. The entire variable domain, with the rest obtained from reference TRBV19 and TRBJ1-5, is as follows: DGGITQSPKYLFRKEGQNVTLSCEQNLNHDAMYWYRQDPGQGLRLIYYSQIVNDFQKGDIAEGYSVSREKKESFPLTVTSAQKNPTAFYLCASSSIRDYNQPQHFGDGTRLSIL.

The chain links TRBV29-1 to TRBJ1-4; D gene ambiguous. Trimming pared 7 bases from V and 8 bases from J, leaving 17 bases between. CDR1 is SQVTM, CDR2 ANQGSEA, per germline. The CDR3 runs to 13 residues. CDR3 in amino acids: CSAFRGRGEKLFF. The CDR3 region has the DNA TGCAGCGCCTTCAGAGGTCGTGGCGAAAAACTGTTTTTT.

This chain uses TRBV29-1 with TRBJ2-7; D is ambiguous. This CDR3 is 15 amino acids long. The germline V gene encodes CDR1 SQVTM and CDR2 ANQGSEA. The ends were cut back, 0 bases at V and 2 bases at J, with 14 bases in the middle. In DNA, the CDR3 is TGCAGCGTTGAAGATCAGGCCAGCAACCCCTACGAGCAGTACTTC. Residues: CSVEDQASNPYEQYF.

The rearrangement links TRBV5-5 to TRBJ1-3; D unclear. Germline CDR1 and CDR2: SGHKS and YYEKEE (reference sequence). V lost 6 bases and J 2 bases, leaving 9 bases between the germline ends. The CDR3 loop spans 13 amino acids. The CDR3 DNA reads as TGTGCCAGCACCGACGAAACTGGAAACACCATATATTTT. Its protein product is CASTDETGNTIYF.

This chain joins TRBV5-1 and TRBJ2-3; no reliable D call. The length of the CDR3 is 14 residues. Germline V lookup: CDR1 SGHRS, CDR2 YFSETQ. V lost 0 bases to trimming and J lost 0 bases, with 5 bases between them. The CDR3 region is CASSLDSSTDTQYF. The CDR3 bases are TGCGCCAGCAGCTTGGATTCTAGCACAGATACGCAGTATTTT.